The T cell receptor (beta chain) under discussion was sequenced for a study of blood T cell repertoires in COVID-19. About the research overall: Sources were T cells, B-cell-depleted T cells, or PBMCs; the material itself was cDNA or gDNA.

Germline V gene lookup returns CDR1 GTSNPN and CDR2 SVGIG (reference sequence). The CDR3 loop spans 14 amino acids. Trimming pared 5 bases from V and 1 base from J, leaving 9 bases between. Seattle's cohort entered during active infection and was followed longitudinally. The data were produced by immunoSEQ multiplex PCR, yet TCRdb's version contains in-frame clones alone and is incomplete. The data hold tens of thousands of clones, with around 92% observed a single time. The TCR originated in a man aged 45 to 65 with COVID-19, enrolled during active disease. Sequenced sample: peripheral blood. The chain employs TRBV30 and TRBJ2-6, with D possibly TRBD2 on 5 matching bases. CDR3 bases: TGTGCCTGGGTTGGAGGATCTGGGGCCAACGTCCTGACTTTC. Amino acid sequence: CAWVGGSGANVLTF.